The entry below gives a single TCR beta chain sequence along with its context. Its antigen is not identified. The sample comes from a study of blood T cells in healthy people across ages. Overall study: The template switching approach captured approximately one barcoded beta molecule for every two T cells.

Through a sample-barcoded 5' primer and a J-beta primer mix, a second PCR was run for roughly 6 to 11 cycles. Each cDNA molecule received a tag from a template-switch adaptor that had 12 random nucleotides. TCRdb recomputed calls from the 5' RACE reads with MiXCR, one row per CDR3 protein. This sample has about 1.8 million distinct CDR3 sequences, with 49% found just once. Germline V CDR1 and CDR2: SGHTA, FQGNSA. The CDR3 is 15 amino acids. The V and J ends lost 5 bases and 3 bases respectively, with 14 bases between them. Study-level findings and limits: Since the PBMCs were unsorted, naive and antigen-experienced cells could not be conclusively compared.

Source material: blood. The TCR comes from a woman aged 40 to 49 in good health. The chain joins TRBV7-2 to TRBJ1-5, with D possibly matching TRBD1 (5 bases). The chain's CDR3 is CASSPDGGHNQPQHF. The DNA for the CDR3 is TGTGCCAGCAGCCCGGACGGGGGTCACAATCAGCCCCAGCATTTT.